The source of this TCR beta chain is a study of T cells after posttransplantation cyclophosphamide. Busulfan-fludarabine conditioning, marrow transplant, and cyclophosphamide on days +3 and +4 were administered. Germline CDR1 and CDR2: KGHSH and LQKENI. The CDR3 is made up of 15 amino acids. V gave up 2 bases and J gave up 7 bases, with 12 bases separating them. This clone was detected ten times or more. Its antigen is not known. General study points: TRB overlap between skin or GI tissue T cells and blood was limited. Donor-recipient repertoire similarity was low at 1-2 months, rising over year one. After PTCy, TRB diversity resembled that of CNI/methotrexate controls.

Assay: immunoSEQ multiplex PCR; the TCRdb copy retains only in-frame clones and omits some. This sample carries some 7,500 clones, none of them present only once. The TCR was taken from a male patient in his late teens or twenties who received an allogeneic stem cell transplant from an unrelated donor, was CMV-positive, and had acute and chronic GVHD. Part of the T cells may come from the graft donor. This chain links TRBV18 with TRBJ1-6; possible D gene TRBD1, 5 bases. The sequences come from PBMCs, collected after allogeneic stem cell transplant with posttransplant cyclophosphamide. CDR3 coding DNA: TGTGCCAGCTCACCAGGCAGGGCAGAGAATTCACCCCTCCACTTT. Residues: CASSPGRAENSPLHF.